This T cell receptor (beta chain) was sequenced in a study of T-cell reconstitution after alpha-beta-depleted transplantation in children. This clonotype was observed at least ten times. Preparation of the TCRbeta library used unique molecular identifiers. TCRdb re-called the PCR reads with MiXCR, one entry per CDR3 protein. The sample shows 670,000 or so distinct CDR3 sequences, about an eighth of them seen only once. The germline CDR1 and CDR2 sequences are MNHEY and SVGAGI. Deletions cut 3 bases from V and 1 base from J, with 7 bases between. This CDR3 is 13 amino acids long. The sample was PBMCs, taken before TCRalphabeta/CD19-depleted stem cell transplant. This TCR came from a girl aged 2 to 10 with congenital amegakaryocytic thrombocytopenia, due to receive a stem cell transplant. The rearrangement joins TRBV6-5 to TRBJ2-7; no clear D gene. This CDR3 reads CASSYTSSYEQYF. The CDR3 nucleotides are TGTGCCAGCAGTTATACATCTTCCTACGAGCAGTACTTC.